The 25 T cell receptor beta chains below were found in one sample sequenced in a study of regulatory T cells in long-lasting Graves disease. As to time point: newly diagnosed GD, antithyroid drugs for less than 3 months. Following extraction of RNA from PBMCs, that RNA was used to make the TCR library. Arm-PCR of CDR3 regions and iRepertoire HTBI primers were used to build TCR beta libraries. MiXCR, applied by TCRdb to the multiplex PCR reads, yields one record per CDR3 protein. The data hold hundreds of thousands of distinct CDR3 sequences, with approximately 20% observed a single time. The sample here was peripheral blood mononuclear cells (PBMCs), taken at new diagnosis, from a patient treated with antithyroid drugs. The receptors stem from a female donor with Graves disease.

Ten or more counts support this clonotype. This chain uses TRBV28 with TRBJ2-3; TRBD1 might be the D (7 bases). V lost 2 bases to trimming and J lost 1 base, with 13 bases between them. The CDR3 is 16 amino acids. Germline assignment: CDR1 MDHEN and CDR2 SYDVKM. The DNA of the CDR3 is TGTGCCAGCAGTTTACCCGACAGGGAGGGCACAGATACGCAGTATTTT. Amino acids: CASSLPDREGTDTQYF.

The sample holds a few counts of this clonotype. J is TRBJ1-1 and V is TRBV6-2 or TRBV6-3; no reliable D call. CDR1 and CDR2 (germline): MNHEY, SVGEGT. V was shortened by 6 bases and J by 3 bases, with 11 bases between the two germline ends. The CDR3 runs 13 residues. The CDR3 region has the DNA TGTGCCAGCAGCATCACCCTTGACACTGAAGCTTTCTTT. Amino acids: CASSITLDTEAFF.

This clonotype was recorded at least ten times. This chain joins TRBV11-3 and TRBJ2-7, with D possibly matching TRBD1 (6 bases). Germline loops: CDR1 SGHNT, CDR2 YENEEA. The CDR3 totals 15 residues. V shed 5 bases and J shed 5 bases, with 19 bases lying between them. The CDR3 is CASSPPRGSVHEQYF. The CDR3 nucleotides are TGTGCCAGCAGCCCACCCAGGGGCTCCGTCCACGAGCAGTACTTC.

This clonotype was counted many times. Here the CDR3 DNA reads TGTGCCAGCAGCTTAGACCCGGACAGGGGAAAGACCCAGTACTTC. Translation gives CASSLDPDRGKTQYF. The V gene is TRBV11-2, the J gene TRBJ2-5; TRBD1 matches at 9 bases. CDR3 length equals 15 residues. CDR1 and CDR2 (germline): SGHAT, FQNNGV. V trimming: 0 bases; J trimming: 6 bases; junction bases outside the gene matches: 5. The whole variable domain, remainder taken from reference TRBV11-2 and TRBJ2-5, is EAGVAQSPRYKIIEKRQSVAFWCNPISGHATLYWYQQILGQGPKLLIQFQNNGVVDDSQLPKDRFSAERLKGVDSTLKIQPAKLEDSAVYLCASSLDPDRGKTQYFGPGTRLLVL.

In its sample, this clonotype was seen many times. The chain combines TRBV6-2 or TRBV6-3 with TRBJ1-2; the match to TRBD1 covers 9 bases. V dropped 2 bases and J dropped 8; count of bases not matched to a gene: 3. CDR3 length: 13 amino acids. Germline-derived CDR1 and CDR2 are MNHEY and SVGEGT. CDR3 bases: TGTGCCAGCAGTTACCGACAGGGGGACGGCTACACCTTC. It encodes CASSYRQGDGYTF.

In this sample, this clonotype turned up many times. This chain joins TRBV12-3 or TRBV12-4 and TRBJ1-5; TRBD1 matches 8 bases. The ends lost 6 bases at V and 7 bases at J; junction bases unmatched: 11. This CDR3 region has 15 residues. This CDR3 reads CASRDGSGGGQPQHF. The CDR3 region has the DNA TGTGCCAGCAGGGACGGCTCAGGGGGCGGCCAGCCCCAGCATTTT.

This clonotype was found many times. The chain is built from TRBV18 and TRBJ1-3; D unclear. This CDR3 region has 15 residues. Looked up from germline, CDR1 is KGHSH and CDR2 is LQKENI. Trimming took off 3 bases at V and 3 bases at J, with 12 bases between the two ends. The CDR3 DNA is TGTGCCAGCTCACCGGCCCCGGGAGTTGGAAACACCATATATTTT. Translation: CASSPAPGVGNTIYF.

This clonotype was detected ten times or more. DNA for the CDR3: TGTGCCAGCAACACAGGACAGGGTGGGGCAGAGACCCAGTACTTC. Translation: CASNTGQGGAETQYF. The chain combines TRBV27 with TRBJ2-5, with 8 bases identical to TRBD1. The CDR3 is 15 amino acids. V dropped 7 bases and J dropped 4; count of bases not matched to a gene: 11. Germline CDR1 MNHEY, CDR2 SMNVEV (reference sequence).

This clonotype was detected ten times or more. V is TRBV28 and J is TRBJ2-3, with D perhaps matching TRBD2 (6 bases). The CDR3 spans 16 residues. CDR1 and CDR2 (germline): MDHEN, SYDVKM. Trimming shortened V by 3 bases and J by 6 bases, and 19 bases separated the two germline ends. CDR3 in amino acids: CASSFGGSASGDTQYF. The CDR3 DNA reads as TGTGCCAGCAGTTTTGGAGGGTCCGCGAGCGGGGATACGCAGTATTTT.

This clonotype has more than one count but fewer than ten. Germline and junction disagree at one end, which may indicate a read error. V is TRBV30 and J is TRBJ2-3, with D possibly being TRBD2 (6 bases). The end of the DNA fits TRBJ2-5 better, so the J call may be wrong. Germline V lookup: CDR1 GTSNPN, CDR2 SVGIG (reference sequence). The CDR3 contains 13 residues. CDR3 protein: CAWSVWGEEAQYF. The CDR3, as DNA: TGTGCCTGGAGTGTATGGGGGGAAGAGGCCCAGTACTTC.

This clonotype was detected only a few times. The rearrangement links TRBV20-1 to TRBJ2-1; 8 nucleotides align to TRBD1. This CDR3 is built from 15 residues. CDR1 is DFQATT and CDR2 is SNEGSKA in the germline V gene (reference sequence). The ends lost 5 bases at V and 3 bases at J; junction bases unmatched: 9. The CDR3: CSAPQGDRFYNEQFF. CDR3 DNA: TGCAGTGCTCCGCAGGGGGACAGGTTCTACAATGAGCAGTTCTTC.

This clonotype was observed many times. The junction shows a germline mismatch at one end, possibly a read error. The chain employs TRBV2 and TRBJ2-6, with TRBD1 matching over 7 bases. The CDR3 is 15 residues long. Germline CDR1 reads SNHLY; CDR2 reads FYNNEI. The CDR3 nucleotides read TGTGCCGGCAGAACAGGGGACTCTGGGGCCAACGTCCTGACTTTC. Protein product: CAGRTGDSGANVLTF.

Details on this clonotype: It is likely a read error: a sequence one base away is far more abundant. The J gene is TRBJ2-3, the V gene TRBV2; tentative D call: TRBD2 (5 bases). The DNA end lines up better with TRBJ2-5; the J call may be wrong. Germline values: CDR1 SNHLY, CDR2 FYNNEI. There are 13 residues in the CDR3. The CDR3 DNA follows: TGTGCCAGCAACGGAGGACTTCAAGATACCCAGTACTTC. This translates into CASNGGLQDTQYF.

Points on this clonotype: This may be a read error, as it is one base from a much larger clone. The genes are TRBV20-1 and TRBJ2-7; D may be TRBD2 (6 bases). From germline, CDR1 is DFQATT and CDR2 SNEGSKA (reference sequence). Trimming left V 3 bases short and J 1 base short, with 13 bases between. The CDR3 is 14 residues long. CDR3 residues: CSARVVAVSYEQYF. CDR3 in DNA: TGCAGTGCTAGGGTCGTAGCGGTATCCTACGAGCAGTACTTC.

At least ten counts were recorded for this clonotype. The rearrangement uses TRBV24-1 and TRBJ2-7; no definite D call. The V end lost 3 bases, the J end lost 1 base, and 6 bases lay between the germline ends. Germline CDR1 and CDR2: KGHDR and SFDVKD. The CDR3 covers 13 residues. The CDR3 reads CATSDNMSYEQYF. The CDR3 nucleotides read TGTGCCACCAGTGATAACATGTCCTACGAGCAGTACTTC.

This rearrangement joins TRBV19 to TRBJ2-2; D gene uncertain. This CDR3 has 15 amino acids. Trimming removed 0 bases from V and 5 bases from J, with 10 bases in between. Germline CDR1 and CDR2: LNHDA and SQIVND (reference sequence). The CDR3 loop reads CASSIDRAWTGELFF. The CDR3 nucleotides are TGTGCCAGTAGTATAGACAGAGCGTGGACCGGGGAGCTGTTTTTT.

A word on this clonotype: A read error may be the cause here, since a much bigger clone is one base away. The chain combines TRBV28 with TRBJ2-1, with D unclear. Germline assignment: CDR1 MDHEN and CDR2 SYDVKM. This CDR3 contains 13 residues. The CDR3 loop is CVSPSGSYNEQFF. CDR3 DNA: TGTGTCAGCCCGAGTGGCTCCTACAATGAGCAGTTCTTC.

The V gene is TRBV27, the J gene TRBJ2-1; no clear D gene. The CDR3 totals 13 residues. Germline loops: CDR1 MNHEY, CDR2 SMNVEV (reference sequence). Trimming cost V 3 bases and J 5 bases, with 8 bases left between them. In nucleotides, the CDR3 is TGTGCCAGCAGTTTCACTGGGAACAATGAGCAGTTCTTC. As protein: CASSFTGNNEQFF.

For the CDR3, the DNA is TGTGCCAGCACCAAAGGGACCGGCTCCTACGAGCAGTACTTC. Amino acid sequence: CASTKGTGSYEQYF. The genes are TRBV6-1 and TRBJ2-7; D may be TRBD1 or TRBD2 (5 bases each). The CDR3 runs to 14 residues. The V end lost 7 bases, the J end lost 0 bases, and 13 bases lay between the germline ends. Looked up from germline, CDR1 is MNHNS and CDR2 is SASEGT.

The CDR3 spells CSVADLIIRDNYGYTF. The CDR3, as DNA: TGCAGCGTTGCAGACCTTATAATCCGGGATAACTATGGCTACACCTTC. V is TRBV29-1 and J is TRBJ1-2, with unresolved D. The V gene's germline CDR1 is SQVTM and CDR2 ANQGSEA. The CDR3 contains 16 residues. The V and J ends lost 4 bases and 1 base respectively, with 19 bases between them.

On this clonotype: Being one base from a much bigger clone, this may be a read error. Because it lacks the conserved phenylalanine or tryptophan at the end, this CDR3 is likely a read error. The V gene is TRBV11-3, the J gene TRBJ1-5; tentative D call: TRBD1 (5 bases). There are 14 residues in the CDR3. The V gene lost 1 base and the J gene lost 5 bases, with 9 bases spanning the gap. Looked up from germline, CDR1 is SGHNT and CDR2 is YENEEA. The CDR3 DNA reads TGTGCCAGCAGCTTAGGTGGAGGGGATCAGCCCCAGCATCTT. Translated: CASSLGGGDQPQHL.

This clonotype has at least ten counts. The chain couples TRBV2 to TRBJ1-1, with D perhaps TRBD1 (6 bases). The germline V gene has CDR1 SNHLY and CDR2 FYNNEI. V shed 7 bases and J shed 6 bases, with 15 bases lying between them. The CDR3 spans 13 residues. The CDR3 DNA reads TGTGCCAGCAAACAGGGCTCTTCCGCTGAAGCTTTCTTT. Residues: CASKQGSSAEAFF.

This chain connects TRBV19 to TRBJ2-3; the D gene is possibly TRBD1 (5 bases). The CDR3 has 13 amino acids. Germline V gene data show CDR1 as LNHDA and CDR2 as SQIVND (reference sequence). V was clipped by 5 bases and J by 3 bases, with 9 bases between them. The CDR3 sequence: CASSVSGTDTQYF. The CDR3, as DNA: TGTGCCAGTAGTGTCTCAGGGACAGATACGCAGTATTTT.

This clonotype was detected a few times. This sequence joins TRBV19 and TRBJ2-2, with 7 positions matching TRBD2. Trimming cost V 3 bases and J 6 bases; bases outside gene matches: 1. The CDR3 contains 13 residues. The V gene's germline CDR1 is LNHDA and CDR2 SQIVND (reference sequence). CDR3 loop: CASSMGGAGELFF. In DNA, the CDR3 is TGTGCCAGTAGTATGGGAGGGGCCGGGGAGCTGTTTTTT.

The rearrangement joins TRBV29-1 to TRBJ2-2, with a weak D call TRBD2 (6 bases). This CDR3 has 13 amino acids. Germline V gives CDR1 SQVTM, CDR2 ANQGSEA. Between the trimmed V and J ends, which lost 4 bases and 4 bases, there was a span of 10 bases. The CDR3 DNA is TGCAGCGTTGTGGCGGGGAGCACCGGGGAGCTGTTTTTT. Translating it yields CSVVAGSTGELFF.